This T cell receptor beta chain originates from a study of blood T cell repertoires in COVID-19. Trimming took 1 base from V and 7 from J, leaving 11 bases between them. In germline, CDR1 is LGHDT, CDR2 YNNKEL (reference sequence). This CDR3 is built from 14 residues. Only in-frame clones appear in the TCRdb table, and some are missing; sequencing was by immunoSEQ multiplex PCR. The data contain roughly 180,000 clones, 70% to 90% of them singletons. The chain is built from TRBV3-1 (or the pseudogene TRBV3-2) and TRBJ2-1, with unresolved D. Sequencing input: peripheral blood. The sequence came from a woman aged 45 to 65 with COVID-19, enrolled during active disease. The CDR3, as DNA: TGTGCCAGCAGCCAAGCGTACGACTTTAATGAGCAGTTCTTC. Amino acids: CASSQAYDFNEQFF.